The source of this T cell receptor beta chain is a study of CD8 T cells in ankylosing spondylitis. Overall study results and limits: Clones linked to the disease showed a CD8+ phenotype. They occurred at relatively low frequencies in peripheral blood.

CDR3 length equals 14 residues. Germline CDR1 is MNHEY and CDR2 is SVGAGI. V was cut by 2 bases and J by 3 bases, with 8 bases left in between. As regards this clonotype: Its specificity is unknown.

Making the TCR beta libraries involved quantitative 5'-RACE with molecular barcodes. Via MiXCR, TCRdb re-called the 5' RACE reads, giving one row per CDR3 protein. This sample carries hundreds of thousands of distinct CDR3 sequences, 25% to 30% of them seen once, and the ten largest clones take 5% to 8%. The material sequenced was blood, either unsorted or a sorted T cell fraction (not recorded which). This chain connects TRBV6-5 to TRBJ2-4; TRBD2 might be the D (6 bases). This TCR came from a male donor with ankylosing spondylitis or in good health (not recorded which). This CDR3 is CASSYGGNKNIQYF. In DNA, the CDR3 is TGTGCCAGCAGTTACGGAGGGAACAAAAACATTCAGTACTTC.